This T cell receptor beta chain was found in a study of blood T cells in healthy people across ages. Study summary: About one barcoded TCR beta cDNA was captured per two T cells.

It was with a sample-barcoded 5' primer and a J-beta primer mix that a second PCR of roughly 7 to 12 cycles was run. TCRdb re-derived calls from the 5' RACE reads in MiXCR, one entry per CDR3 protein. The sample lists about a million distinct CDR3 sequences, roughly 51% occurring once. A minimum of 7 million PBMCs was isolated per sample. Sequencing input: blood. This clonotype was obtained from a woman in her sixties or seventies in good health.

The CDR3 protein is CASSVVLEYGYTF. The DNA for the CDR3 is TGTGCCAGCAGTGTGGTGCTGGAGTATGGCTACACCTTC. The chain links TRBV2 to TRBJ1-2; no clear D. V was trimmed by 4 bases and J by 5 bases, leaving 11 bases between them. There are 13 residues in the CDR3. The germline gives CDR1 SNHLY, CDR2 FYNNEI.